Listed below are T cell receptor beta chains from one sample, sequenced in a study of T cell responses to AZD1222 COVID-19 vaccine. TCRdb's copy holds only in-frame clones and misses some; the assay was immunoSEQ multiplex PCR. This sample has about 60,000 clones; about 90% occur once, and the top ten carry about 6%. The material was peripheral blood, obtained 28 days after the second dose of the MenACWY control vaccine. The receptors originated from an adult who received the MenACWY meningococcal vaccine as a control. The CDR3 runs from the conserved cysteine through the conserved F or W. The D gene is left open where the match is weak. A row's size may be missing; if present it is once, few, many or a size class.

len: 16; d_gene: TRBD1; abundance: -; j_gene: TRBJ1-6; v_gene: TRBV30; CDR3nt: TGTGCCTGGAGTGCCAACCTGGGACAGGGAAATTCACCCCTCCACTTT; CDR3aa: CAWSANLGQGNSPLHF
len: 14; d_gene: TRBD1; abundance: -; j_gene: TRBJ1-6; v_gene: TRBV6-5; CDR3nt: TGTGCCACCGGGACAGGGGGGGATAATTCACCCCTCCACTTT; CDR3aa: CATGTGGDNSPLHF
len: 21; d_gene: TRBD1; abundance: -; j_gene: TRBJ2-2; v_gene: TRBV29-1; CDR3nt: TGCAGCGTTGAGGGAGGTACCGGGACAGGGTGGCCCCAGGGGAACACCGGGGAGCTGTTTTTT; CDR3aa: CSVEGGTGTGWPQGNTGELFF
len: 15; d_gene: TRBD2; abundance: -; j_gene: TRBJ2-2; v_gene: TRBV9; CDR3nt: TGTGCCAGCAGCGTAGAGGTAGCGGGTAGAGGGGAGCTGTTTTTT; CDR3aa: CASSVEVAGRGELFF
len: 15; d_gene: -; abundance: -; j_gene: TRBJ1-5; v_gene: TRBV6-1; CDR3nt: TGTGCCAGCAGTGATTCGCAGGGGCGCAATCAGCCCCAGCATTTT; CDR3aa: CASSDSQGRNQPQHF
len: 13; d_gene: -; abundance: -; j_gene: TRBJ2-5; v_gene: TRBV6-5; CDR3nt: TGTGCCAGCAGTTACGGGGACCAAGAGACCCAGTACTTC; CDR3aa: CASSYGDQETQYF
len: 16; d_gene: -; abundance: -; j_gene: TRBJ1-5; v_gene: TRBV7-8; CDR3nt: TGTGCCAGCAGCTTAGTGGGGGGGTTGAGTAATCAGCCCCAGCATTTT; CDR3aa: CASSLVGGLSNQPQHF
len: 16; d_gene: -; abundance: -; j_gene: TRBJ2-1; v_gene: TRBV6-2/TRBV6-3; CDR3nt: TGTGCCAGCAGTTACCTAGGACAGCTCGGGTCCAATGAGCAGTTCTTC; CDR3aa: CASSYLGQLGSNEQFF
len: 12; d_gene: -; abundance: -; j_gene: TRBJ2-1; v_gene: TRBV12-5; CDR3nt: TGTGCTAGTGGTTTGCCCCCGGGTGAGCAGTTCTTC; CDR3aa: CASGLPPGEQFF
len: 14; d_gene: -; abundance: -; j_gene: TRBJ2-2; v_gene: TRBV18; CDR3nt: TGTGCCAGCTCACCAGGGGGACTGACCGGGGAGCTGTTTTTT; CDR3aa: CASSPGGLTGELFF
len: 13; d_gene: TRBD1; abundance: -; j_gene: TRBJ2-1; v_gene: TRBV15; CDR3nt: TGTGCCACCAGCATGCAGGGACAGAATGAGCAGTTCTTC; CDR3aa: CATSMQGQNEQFF
len: 18; d_gene: TRBD1; abundance: once; j_gene: TRBJ2-4; v_gene: TRBV14; CDR3nt: TGTGCCAGCAGCCAGGGTCGAGGGACAGGCCTAGCCAAAAACATTCAGTACTTC; CDR3aa: CASSQGRGTGLAKNIQYF
len: 16; d_gene: -; abundance: -; j_gene: TRBJ1-4; v_gene: TRBV18; CDR3nt: TGTGCCAGCTCGGGAGCTACAGGGAATGAAGGGGAAAAACTGTTTTTT; CDR3aa: CASSGATGNEGEKLFF
len: 13; d_gene: -; abundance: -; j_gene: TRBJ2-7; v_gene: TRBV2; CDR3nt: TGTGCCAGCAGTGAAGCGGGAGCAGTCGAGCAGTACTTC; CDR3aa: CASSEAGAVEQYF
len: 13; d_gene: -; abundance: few; j_gene: TRBJ2-7; v_gene: TRBV30; CDR3nt: TGTGCCTGGGCTGTTGGGGTAACCTACGAGCAGTACTTC; CDR3aa: CAWAVGVTYEQYF
len: 17; d_gene: -; abundance: -; j_gene: TRBJ2-2; v_gene: TRBV9; CDR3nt: TGTGCCAGCAGCGTAGAAGAATGGAGTTCGAACACCGGGGAGCTGTTTTTT; CDR3aa: CASSVEEWSSNTGELFF
len: 16; d_gene: -; abundance: once; j_gene: TRBJ2-4; v_gene: TRBV5-1; CDR3nt: TGCGCCAGCAGCTTGGATAACCAGGGAGGCAAAAACATTCAGTACTTC; CDR3aa: CASSLDNQGGKNIQYF
len: 18; d_gene: -; abundance: -; j_gene: TRBJ2-2; v_gene: TRBV7-9; CDR3nt: TGTGCCAGCAGCTTAGGCGGGTCCCGATTGGTTGGGACCGGGGAGCTGTTTTTT; CDR3aa: CASSLGGSRLVGTGELFF
len: 14; d_gene: -; abundance: -; j_gene: TRBJ1-1; v_gene: TRBV28; CDR3nt: TGTGCCAGCAGTTTATGGGACAGCTACACTGAAGCTTTCTTT; CDR3aa: CASSLWDSYTEAFF
len: 13; d_gene: -; abundance: -; j_gene: TRBJ1-1; v_gene: TRBV29-1; CDR3nt: TGCAGCGTTGATGGGACTGCGGACACTGAAGCTTTCTTT; CDR3aa: CSVDGTADTEAFF
len: 14; d_gene: -; abundance: -; j_gene: TRBJ1-2; v_gene: TRBV7-9; CDR3nt: TGTGCCAGCAGCTCCCGAGACCCCAACTATGGCTACACCTTC; CDR3aa: CASSSRDPNYGYTF
len: 13; d_gene: -; abundance: -; j_gene: TRBJ1-1; v_gene: TRBV29-1; CDR3nt: TGCAGCACTTCGGGGGCAGGGAACACTGAAGCTTTCTTT; CDR3aa: CSTSGAGNTEAFF
len: 12; d_gene: -; abundance: few; j_gene: TRBJ1-3; v_gene: TRBV6-5; CDR3nt: TGTGCCAGCAGCAGGGATGAAAACACCATATATTTT; CDR3aa: CASSRDENTIYF
len: 15; d_gene: -; abundance: -; j_gene: TRBJ2-3; v_gene: TRBV7-9; CDR3nt: TGTGCCAGCAGCTTGATGGCGGGGCCCCGTAGGGCGCAGTATTTT; CDR3aa: CASSLMAGPRRAQYF
len: 17; d_gene: TRBD2; abundance: once; j_gene: TRBJ2-2; v_gene: TRBV24-1; CDR3nt: TGTGCCACCAGTGACCCTCTAGCGGGAGACTCGGCCGGGGAGCTGTTTTTT; CDR3aa: CATSDPLAGDSAGELFF
len: 13; d_gene: -; abundance: -; j_gene: TRBJ2-7; v_gene: TRBV27; CDR3nt: TGTGCCAGCAGTCCCGCCGGGGACTACGAGCAGTACTTC; CDR3aa: CASSPAGDYEQYF
len: 14; d_gene: TRBD1; abundance: -; j_gene: TRBJ1-4; v_gene: TRBV2; CDR3nt: TGTGCCAGCAGGGGGAGGCAGGGGGATGAAAAACTGTTTTTT; CDR3aa: CASRGRQGDEKLFF
len: 14; d_gene: -; abundance: -; j_gene: TRBJ2-7; v_gene: TRBV18; CDR3nt: TGTGCCAGCTCCCCAACCCATAAATGGTCCGAGCAGTACTTC; CDR3aa: CASSPTHKWSEQYF
len: 12; d_gene: -; abundance: -; j_gene: TRBJ2-2; v_gene: TRBV6-5; CDR3nt: TGTGCCAGTCAAAGGGAAACCGGGGAGCTGTTTTTT; CDR3aa: CASQRETGELFF
len: 14; d_gene: -; abundance: -; j_gene: TRBJ1-4; v_gene: TRBV15; CDR3nt: TGTGCCACCAGCAGACAGGGATTTGGCGAAAAACTGTTTTTT; CDR3aa: CATSRQGFGEKLFF
len: 15; d_gene: -; abundance: -; j_gene: TRBJ2-3; v_gene: TRBV29-1; CDR3nt: TGCAGCGTTGCGATGGGACTTCTTGGCACAGATACGCAGTATTTT; CDR3aa: CSVAMGLLGTDTQYF
len: 12; d_gene: -; abundance: -; j_gene: TRBJ2-3; v_gene: TRBV28; CDR3nt: TGTGCCAGCAACGGGAACCCAGATACGCAGTATTTT; CDR3aa: CASNGNPDTQYF
len: 15; d_gene: TRBD1; abundance: -; j_gene: TRBJ1-2; v_gene: TRBV27; CDR3nt: TGTGCCAGCAGTTTATCAACGACAGGGGACTATGGCTACACCTTC; CDR3aa: CASSLSTTGDYGYTF
len: 12; d_gene: -; abundance: few; j_gene: TRBJ2-5; v_gene: TRBV19; CDR3nt: TGTGCCAGTAGTCAGGGTAGGGAGACCCAGTACTTC; CDR3aa: CASSQGRETQYF
len: 14; d_gene: TRBD1; abundance: few; j_gene: TRBJ2-3; v_gene: TRBV7-2; CDR3nt: TGTGCCAGCAGCTCCCGGGACAGATCCATTACGCAGTATTTT; CDR3aa: CASSSRDRSITQYF
len: 14; d_gene: -; abundance: -; j_gene: TRBJ2-1; v_gene: TRBV24-1; CDR3nt: TGTGCCACCAGTGGTGAGGCCCAAGCATCTGGCAAGTTCTTC; CDR3aa: CATSGEAQASGKFF
len: 15; d_gene: -; abundance: -; j_gene: TRBJ2-7; v_gene: TRBV4-3; CDR3nt: TGCGCCAGCAGCCAAGAGACAGGAGGAATAAGGGAGCAGTACTTC; CDR3aa: CASSQETGGIREQYF
len: 16; d_gene: -; abundance: few; j_gene: TRBJ1-1; v_gene: TRBV5-1; CDR3nt: TGCGCCAGCAGCTTGGCCTCCACGGCTAAGAACACTGAAGCTTTCTTT; CDR3aa: CASSLASTAKNTEAFF
len: 16; d_gene: -; abundance: -; j_gene: TRBJ1-4; v_gene: TRBV11-2; CDR3nt: TGTGCCAGCAGCTTACGCAGCCCGAGGGCAAATGAAAAACTGTTTTTT; CDR3aa: CASSLRSPRANEKLFF
len: 15; d_gene: TRBD2; abundance: -; j_gene: TRBJ2-1; v_gene: TRBV5-1; CDR3nt: TGCGCCAGCAGCTTTCAACTAGCGGGGGACAATGAGCAGTTCTTC; CDR3aa: CASSFQLAGDNEQFF
len: 15; d_gene: TRBD1; abundance: -; j_gene: TRBJ1-1; v_gene: TRBV9; CDR3nt: TGTGCCAGCAGGGAGGGCACAGGGGTGAACACTGAAGCTTTCTTT; CDR3aa: CASREGTGVNTEAFF